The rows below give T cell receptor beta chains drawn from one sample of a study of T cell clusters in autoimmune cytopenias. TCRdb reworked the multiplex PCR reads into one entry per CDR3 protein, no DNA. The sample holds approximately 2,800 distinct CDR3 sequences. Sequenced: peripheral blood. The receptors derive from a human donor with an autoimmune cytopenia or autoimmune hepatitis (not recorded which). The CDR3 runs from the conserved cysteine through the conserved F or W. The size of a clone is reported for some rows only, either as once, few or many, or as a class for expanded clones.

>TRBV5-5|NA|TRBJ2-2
CASSSGTTSGTTGELFF
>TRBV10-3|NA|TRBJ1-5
CAISEGPSNQPQHF
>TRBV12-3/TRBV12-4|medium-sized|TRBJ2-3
CASRQTGARTDTQYF
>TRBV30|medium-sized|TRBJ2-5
CAWSYTGVFGETQYF
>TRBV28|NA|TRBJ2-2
CASSLWRVGVDLNTGELFF
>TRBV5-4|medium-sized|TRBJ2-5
CASSSRSYQETQYF
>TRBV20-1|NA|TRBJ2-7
CSAGSMGFSQYEQYF
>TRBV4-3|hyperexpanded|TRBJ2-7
CASSQGTGGDEQYF
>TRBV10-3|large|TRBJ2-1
CAIGNSESYNEQFF
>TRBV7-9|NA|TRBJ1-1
CASSSRDRENTEAFF
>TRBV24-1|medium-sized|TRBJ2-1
CATSAHWQGNEQFF
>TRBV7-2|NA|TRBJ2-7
CASTQGRISYEQYF
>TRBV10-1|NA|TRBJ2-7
CASSEGSYSYEQYF
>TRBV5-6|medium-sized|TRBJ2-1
CASSLAPRVRSYNEQFF